The clone carrying this T cell receptor beta chain was found a few times. Trimming took off 0 bases at V and 4 bases at J, with 8 bases between the two ends. The CDR3 has 14 residues. Looked up from germline, CDR1 is MNHEY and CDR2 is SVGAGI. This specimen comes from a study of response to subunit inactivated influenza vaccine. TCRdb ran MiXCR on the RT-PCR reads and lists one entry per CDR3 protein. The sample lists just under 550,000 distinct CDR3 sequences; around a quarter were seen once. A further study also used this sample, focusing on T cells expressing NK-cell markers. According to that study: What made the TCR beta cDNA was 5'RACE template switching with UMIs. Beta-chain profiling covered CD3+CD56+NKG2C+, CD3+CD56+NKG2C- and CD3+CD56-NKG2C+ sorted subsets. The sorts in several experiments were restricted to alpha-beta TCR T cells by an anti-gamma-delta TCR antibody. Dominant NKG2C+ clonotypes in about six donors made up about 1.0-7.0% of CD8+ T cells. HCMV specificity of the expanded NKG2C+ T cell clones was not established.

The receptor was isolated from a man aged 45 to 65 who received an inactivated influenza vaccine. The specimen was CD4+ T cells sorted from PBMCs, collected approximately 12 days after vaccination. This chain links TRBV6-5 with TRBJ2-3; perhaps TRBD1 as D (5 bases). CDR3 sequence (DNA): TGTGCCAGCAGTTACTCCTTGGGGCCAGATACGCAGTATTTT. It codes for CASSYSLGPDTQYF.